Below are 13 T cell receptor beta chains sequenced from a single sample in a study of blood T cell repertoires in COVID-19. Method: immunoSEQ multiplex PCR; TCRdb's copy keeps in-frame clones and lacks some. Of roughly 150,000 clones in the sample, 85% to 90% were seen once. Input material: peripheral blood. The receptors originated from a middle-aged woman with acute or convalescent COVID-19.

This CDR3 reads CASSQALGQGHGYTF. The CDR3 DNA reads as TGTGCCAGCAGCCAAGCCTTGGGCCAGGGCCATGGCTACACCTTC. The chain recombines TRBV3-1 (or the pseudogene TRBV3-2) with TRBJ1-2, with D maybe TRBD1 (5 bases). The CDR3 sequence is 15 residues long. The V end lost 1 base, the J end lost 6 bases, and 15 bases lay between the germline ends. The V gene's germline CDR1 is LGHDT and CDR2 YNNKEL (reference sequence).

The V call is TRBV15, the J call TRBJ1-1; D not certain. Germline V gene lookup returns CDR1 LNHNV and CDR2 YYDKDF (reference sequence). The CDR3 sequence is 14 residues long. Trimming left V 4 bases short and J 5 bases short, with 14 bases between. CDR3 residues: CATSNLITRTEAFF. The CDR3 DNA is TGTGCCACCAGCAATCTAATTACTCGAACTGAAGCTTTCTTT.

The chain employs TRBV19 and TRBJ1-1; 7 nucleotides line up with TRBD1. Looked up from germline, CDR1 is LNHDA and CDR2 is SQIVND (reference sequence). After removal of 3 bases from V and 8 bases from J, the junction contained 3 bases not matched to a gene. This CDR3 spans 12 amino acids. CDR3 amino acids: CASSIDREEAFF. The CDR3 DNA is TGTGCCAGTAGTATTGACAGGGAGGAAGCTTTCTTT. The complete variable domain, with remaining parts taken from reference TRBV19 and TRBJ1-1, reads DGGITQSPKYLFRKEGQNVTLSCEQNLNHDAMYWYRQDPGQGLRLIYYSQIVNDFQKGDIAEGYSVSREKKESFPLTVTSAQKNPTAFYLCASSIDREEAFFGQGTRLTVV.

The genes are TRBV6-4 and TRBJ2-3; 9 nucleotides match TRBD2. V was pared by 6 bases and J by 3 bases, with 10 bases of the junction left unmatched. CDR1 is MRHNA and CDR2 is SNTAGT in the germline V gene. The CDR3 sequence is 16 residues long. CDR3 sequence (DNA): TGTGCCAGCAGCGCGGGACTAGCTCCGGGGACAGATACGCAGTATTTT. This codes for CASSAGLAPGTDTQYF.

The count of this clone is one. This CDR3 reads CASSLDLGETTRYEQYF. DNA for the CDR3: TGTGCCAGCAGCTTAGACCTCGGGGAAACGACACGCTACGAGCAGTACTTC. This chain links TRBV11-2 with TRBJ2-7, with a tentative D call TRBD2 (5 bases). In germline, CDR1 is SGHAT, CDR2 FQNNGV. The CDR3 spans 17 residues. Deletions cut 0 bases from V and 3 bases from J, with 18 bases between.

For the CDR3, the DNA is TGTGCCAGCAGCTTAGGACTAGCGGGATTCGAGGAGCAGTTCTTC. Translation gives CASSLGLAGFEEQFF. V and J are TRBV7-9 and TRBJ2-1, with TRBD2 matching 11 bases. This CDR3 has 15 residues. Germline lookup yields CDR1 SEHNR and CDR2 FQNEAQ (reference sequence). Germline trimming cut 1 base from V and 10 bases from J; bases unmatched to any gene: 6.

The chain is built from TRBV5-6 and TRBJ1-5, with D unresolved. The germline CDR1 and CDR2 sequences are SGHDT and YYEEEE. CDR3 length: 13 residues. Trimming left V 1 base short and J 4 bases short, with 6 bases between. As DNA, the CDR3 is TGTGCCAGCAGCTTGTCAGTTAATCAGCCCCAGCATTTT. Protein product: CASSLSVNQPQHF.

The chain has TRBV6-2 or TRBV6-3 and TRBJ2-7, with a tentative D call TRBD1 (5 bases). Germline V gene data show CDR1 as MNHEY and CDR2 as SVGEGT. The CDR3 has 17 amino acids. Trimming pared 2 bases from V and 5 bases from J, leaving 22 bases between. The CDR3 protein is CASSYSIVQVAPNEQYF. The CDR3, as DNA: TGTGCCAGCAGTTACAGCATAGTACAGGTCGCACCGAACGAGCAGTACTTC.

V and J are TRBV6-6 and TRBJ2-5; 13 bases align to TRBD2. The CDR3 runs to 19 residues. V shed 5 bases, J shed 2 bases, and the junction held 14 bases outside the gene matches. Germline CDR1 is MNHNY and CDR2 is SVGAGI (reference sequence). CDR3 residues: CASSRGLAGAISIQETQYF. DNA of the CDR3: TGTGCCAGCAGTCGCGGACTAGCGGGAGCTATCAGTATTCAAGAGACCCAGTACTTC.

As DNA, the CDR3 is TGTGCCAGCAGCTTTAGAAGCGGGGACACAGATACGCAGTATTTT. Translation: CASSFRSGDTDTQYF. The chain links TRBV5-6 to TRBJ2-3; 7 bases map to TRBD2. CDR3 length: 15 residues. CDR1 is SGHDT, CDR2 YYEEEE, per germline. After removal of 2 bases from V and 2 bases from J, the junction contained 5 bases not matched to a gene.

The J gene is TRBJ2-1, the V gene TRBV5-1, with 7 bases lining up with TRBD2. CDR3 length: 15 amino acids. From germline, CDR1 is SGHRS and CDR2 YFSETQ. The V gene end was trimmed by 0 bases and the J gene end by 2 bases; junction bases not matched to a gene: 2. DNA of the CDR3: TGCGCCAGCAGCTTGGCAGGACTAGCCTACAATGAGCAGTTCTTC. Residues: CASSLAGLAYNEQFF.

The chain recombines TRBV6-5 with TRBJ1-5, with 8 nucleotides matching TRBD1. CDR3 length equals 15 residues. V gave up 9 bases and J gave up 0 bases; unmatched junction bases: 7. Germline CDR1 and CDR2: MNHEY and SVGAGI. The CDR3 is CARVIQGDSNQPQHF. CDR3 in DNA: TGTGCCAGAGTGATACAGGGGGATAGCAATCAGCCCCAGCATTTT.

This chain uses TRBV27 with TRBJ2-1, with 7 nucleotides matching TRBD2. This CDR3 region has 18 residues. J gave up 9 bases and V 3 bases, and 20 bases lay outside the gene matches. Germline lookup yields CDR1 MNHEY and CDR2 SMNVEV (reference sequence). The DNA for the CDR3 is TGTGCCAGCAGTTTCTCCTTCAACTCACCTGGGCGGGAGTTTGAGCAGTTCTTC. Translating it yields CASSFSFNSPGREFEQFF.